Ten or more counts support the clone carrying this TCR beta chain. The data stem from a study of CD8+CD57+ T cells in acquired aplastic anemia. At the level of the study: Healthy donor CD4+ samples were sequenced to a depth that averaged roughly 9.9 million reads.

Genomic DNA templated the TCR beta VDJ and CDR3 profiling. TCRdb independently ran MiXCR on the reads; one entry per CDR3 protein. The table includes about 81,000 distinct CDR3 sequences, 40% to 55% detected once. Germline loops: CDR1 SEHNR, CDR2 FQNEAQ (reference sequence). The CDR3 spans 13 residues. Trimming left V 3 bases short and J 1 base short, with 6 bases between. Sequencing input: sorted CD4+, CD8+, or CD8+CD57+ T cells (not recorded which) from PBMCs. This chain uses TRBV7-9 with TRBJ1-1, with D uncertain. The origin of this receptor is a human donor in good health, serving as a control. CDR3 sequence reads: CASSFPPNTEAFF. The CDR3, as DNA: TGTGCCAGCAGCTTCCCACCGAACACTGAAGCTTTCTTT.